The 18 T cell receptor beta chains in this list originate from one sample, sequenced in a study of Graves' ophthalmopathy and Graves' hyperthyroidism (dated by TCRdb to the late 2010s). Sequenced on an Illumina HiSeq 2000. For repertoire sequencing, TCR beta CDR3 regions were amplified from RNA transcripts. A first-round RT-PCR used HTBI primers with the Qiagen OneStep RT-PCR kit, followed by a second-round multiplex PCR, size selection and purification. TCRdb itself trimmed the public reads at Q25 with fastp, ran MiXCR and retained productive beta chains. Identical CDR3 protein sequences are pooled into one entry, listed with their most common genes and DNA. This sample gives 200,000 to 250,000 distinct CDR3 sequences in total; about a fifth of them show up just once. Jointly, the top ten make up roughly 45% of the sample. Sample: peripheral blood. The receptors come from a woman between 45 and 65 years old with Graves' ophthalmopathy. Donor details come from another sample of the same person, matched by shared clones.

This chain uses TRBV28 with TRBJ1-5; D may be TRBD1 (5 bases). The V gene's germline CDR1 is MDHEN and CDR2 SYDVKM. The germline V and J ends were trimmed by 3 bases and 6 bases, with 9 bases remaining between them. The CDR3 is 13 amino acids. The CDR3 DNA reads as TGTGCCAGCAGTTTCGGGGGACCTCAGCCCCAGCATTTT. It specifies CASSFGGPQPQHF.

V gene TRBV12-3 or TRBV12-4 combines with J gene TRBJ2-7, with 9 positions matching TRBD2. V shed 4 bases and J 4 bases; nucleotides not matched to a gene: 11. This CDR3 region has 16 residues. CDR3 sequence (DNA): TGTGCCAGCAGTTCCCCGGGGAGTAGCGGGAGTTACGAGCAGTACTTC. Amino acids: CASSSPGSSGSYEQYF.

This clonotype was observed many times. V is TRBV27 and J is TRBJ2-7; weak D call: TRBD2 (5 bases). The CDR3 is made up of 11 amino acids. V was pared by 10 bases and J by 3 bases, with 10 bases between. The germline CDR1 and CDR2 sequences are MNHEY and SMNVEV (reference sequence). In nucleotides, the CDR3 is TGTGCCACAAAGCGGCGCTACGAGCAGTACTTC. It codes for CATKRRYEQYF.

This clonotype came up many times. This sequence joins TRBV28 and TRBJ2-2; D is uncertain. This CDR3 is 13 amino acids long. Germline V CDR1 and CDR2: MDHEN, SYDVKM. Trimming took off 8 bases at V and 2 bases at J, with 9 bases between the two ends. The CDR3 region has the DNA TGTGCCAGCTTCGACCGAAACACCGGGGAGCTGTTTTTT. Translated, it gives CASFDRNTGELFF.

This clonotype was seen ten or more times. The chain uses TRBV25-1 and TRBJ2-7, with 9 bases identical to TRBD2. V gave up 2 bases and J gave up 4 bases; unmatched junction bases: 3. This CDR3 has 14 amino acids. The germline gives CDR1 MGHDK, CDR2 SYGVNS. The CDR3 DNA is TGTGCCAGCAGTGAAGGACTAGCGCCATACGAGCAGTACTTC. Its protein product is CASSEGLAPYEQYF.

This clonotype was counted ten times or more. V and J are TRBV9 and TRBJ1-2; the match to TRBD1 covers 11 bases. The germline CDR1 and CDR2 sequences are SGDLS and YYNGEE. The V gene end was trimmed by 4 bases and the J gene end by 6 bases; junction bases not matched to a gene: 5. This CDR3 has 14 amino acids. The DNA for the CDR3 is TGTGCCAGCAGCCTAGGACAGGGGGCGGATGGCTACACCTTC. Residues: CASSLGQGADGYTF.

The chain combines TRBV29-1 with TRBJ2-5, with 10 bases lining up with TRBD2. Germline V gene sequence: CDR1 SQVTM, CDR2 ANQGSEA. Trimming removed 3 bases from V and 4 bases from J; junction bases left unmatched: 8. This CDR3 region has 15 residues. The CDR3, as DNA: TGCAGCGTTGAGATGCCTAGCGGGAGTGGAGAGACCCAGTACTTC. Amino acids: CSVEMPSGSGETQYF. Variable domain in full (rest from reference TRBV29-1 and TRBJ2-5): SAVISQKPSRDICQRGTSLTIQCQVDSQVTMMFWYRQQPGQSLTLIATANQGSEATYESGFVIDKFPISRPNLTFSTLTVSNMSPEDSSIYLCSVEMPSGSGETQYFGPGTRLLVL.

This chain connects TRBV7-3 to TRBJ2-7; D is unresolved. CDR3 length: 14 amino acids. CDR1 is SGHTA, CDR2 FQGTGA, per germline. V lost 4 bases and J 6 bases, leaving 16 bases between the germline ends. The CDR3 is CASSSQGRLSEQYF. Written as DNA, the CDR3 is TGTGCCAGCAGCTCCCAAGGGCGTCTTTCCGAGCAGTACTTC.

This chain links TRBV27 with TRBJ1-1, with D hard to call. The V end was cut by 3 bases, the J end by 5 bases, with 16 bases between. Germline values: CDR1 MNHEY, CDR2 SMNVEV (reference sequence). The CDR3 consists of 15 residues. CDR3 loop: CASSLFPARGTEAFF. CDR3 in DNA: TGTGCCAGCAGTTTGTTCCCCGCCCGGGGTACTGAAGCTTTCTTT.

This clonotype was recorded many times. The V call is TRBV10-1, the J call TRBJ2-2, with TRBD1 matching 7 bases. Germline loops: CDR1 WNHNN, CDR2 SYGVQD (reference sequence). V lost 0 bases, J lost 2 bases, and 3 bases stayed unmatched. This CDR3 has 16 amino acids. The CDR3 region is CASSESGTVNTGELFF. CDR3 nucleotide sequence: TGCGCCAGCAGTGAGTCGGGGACAGTCAACACCGGGGAGCTGTTTTTT.

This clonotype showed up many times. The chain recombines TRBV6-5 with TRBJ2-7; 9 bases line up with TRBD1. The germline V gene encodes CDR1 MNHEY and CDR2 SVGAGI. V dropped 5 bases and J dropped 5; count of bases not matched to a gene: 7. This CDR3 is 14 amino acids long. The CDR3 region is CASSNRDRAHEQYF. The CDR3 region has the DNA TGTGCCAGCAGTAACCGGGACAGGGCCCACGAGCAGTACTTC.

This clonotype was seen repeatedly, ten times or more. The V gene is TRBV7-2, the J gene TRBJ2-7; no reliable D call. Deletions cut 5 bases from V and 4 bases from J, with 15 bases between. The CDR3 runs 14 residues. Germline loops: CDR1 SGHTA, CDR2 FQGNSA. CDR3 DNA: TGTGCCAGCAGCGAACATTTGGGGTCGTACGAGCAGTACTTC. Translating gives CASSEHLGSYEQYF.

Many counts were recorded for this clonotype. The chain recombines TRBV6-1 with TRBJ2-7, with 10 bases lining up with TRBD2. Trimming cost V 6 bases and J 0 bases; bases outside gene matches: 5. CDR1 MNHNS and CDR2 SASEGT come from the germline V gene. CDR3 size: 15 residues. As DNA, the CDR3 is TGTGCCAGCAGACAGGGGACTAGCGTCTCCTACGAGCAGTACTTC. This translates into CASRQGTSVSYEQYF.

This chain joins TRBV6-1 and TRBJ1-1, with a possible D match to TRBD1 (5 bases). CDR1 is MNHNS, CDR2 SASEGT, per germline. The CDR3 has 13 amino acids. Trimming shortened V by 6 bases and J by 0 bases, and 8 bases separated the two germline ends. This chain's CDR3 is CASRTDMNTEAFF. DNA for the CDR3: TGTGCCAGCAGAACGGACATGAACACTGAAGCTTTCTTT.

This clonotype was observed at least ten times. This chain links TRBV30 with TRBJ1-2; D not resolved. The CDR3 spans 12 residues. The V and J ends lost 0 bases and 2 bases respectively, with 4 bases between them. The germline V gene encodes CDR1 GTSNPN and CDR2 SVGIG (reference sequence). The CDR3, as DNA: TGTGCCTGGAGTGTACACAACTATGGCTACACCTTC. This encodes CAWSVHNYGYTF.

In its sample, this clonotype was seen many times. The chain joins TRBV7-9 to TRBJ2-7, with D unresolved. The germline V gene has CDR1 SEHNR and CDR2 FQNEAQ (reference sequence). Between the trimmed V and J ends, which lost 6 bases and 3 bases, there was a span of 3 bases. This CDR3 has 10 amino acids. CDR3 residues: CASSDYEQYF. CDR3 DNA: TGTGCCAGCAGTGACTACGAGCAGTACTTC.

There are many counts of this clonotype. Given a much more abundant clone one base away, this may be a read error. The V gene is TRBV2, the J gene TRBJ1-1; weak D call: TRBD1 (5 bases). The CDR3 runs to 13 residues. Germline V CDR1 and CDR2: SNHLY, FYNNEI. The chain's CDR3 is CASGERARGEAFF. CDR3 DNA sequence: TGTGCCAGCGGTGAAAGGGCGAGGGGTGAAGCTTTCTTT.

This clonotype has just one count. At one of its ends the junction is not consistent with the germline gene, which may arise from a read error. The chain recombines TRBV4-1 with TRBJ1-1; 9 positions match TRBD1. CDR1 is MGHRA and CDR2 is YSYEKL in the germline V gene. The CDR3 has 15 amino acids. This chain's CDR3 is CASSTWTGTGSMAFF. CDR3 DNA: TGTGCCAGCAGTACATGGACCGGGACAGGGTCTATGGCTTTCTTT.